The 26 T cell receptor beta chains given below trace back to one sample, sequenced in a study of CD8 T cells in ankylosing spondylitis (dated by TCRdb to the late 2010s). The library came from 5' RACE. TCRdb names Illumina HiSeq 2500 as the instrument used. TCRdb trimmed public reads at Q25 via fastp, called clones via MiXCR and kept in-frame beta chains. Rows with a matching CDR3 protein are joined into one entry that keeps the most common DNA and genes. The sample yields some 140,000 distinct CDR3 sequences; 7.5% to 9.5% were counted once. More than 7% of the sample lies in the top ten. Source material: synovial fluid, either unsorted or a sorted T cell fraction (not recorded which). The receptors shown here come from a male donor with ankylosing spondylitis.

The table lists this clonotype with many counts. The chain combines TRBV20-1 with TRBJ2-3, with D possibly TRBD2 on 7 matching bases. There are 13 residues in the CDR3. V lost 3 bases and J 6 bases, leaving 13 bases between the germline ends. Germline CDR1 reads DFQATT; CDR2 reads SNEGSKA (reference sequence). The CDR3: CSASGGPVDTQYF. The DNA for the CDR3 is TGCAGTGCTAGCGGGGGGCCGGTGGATACGCAGTATTTT.

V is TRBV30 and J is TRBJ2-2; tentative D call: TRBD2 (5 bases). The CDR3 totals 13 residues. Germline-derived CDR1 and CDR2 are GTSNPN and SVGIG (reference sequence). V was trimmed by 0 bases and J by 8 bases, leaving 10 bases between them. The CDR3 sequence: CAWSVKGAGELFF. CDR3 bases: TGTGCCTGGAGTGTCAAGGGAGCTGGGGAGCTGTTTTTT.

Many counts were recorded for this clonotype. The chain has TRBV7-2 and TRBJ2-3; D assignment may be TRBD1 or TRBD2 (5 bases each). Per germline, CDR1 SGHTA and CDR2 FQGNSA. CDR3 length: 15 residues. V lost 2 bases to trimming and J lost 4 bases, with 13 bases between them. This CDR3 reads CASSLMTVGADTQYF. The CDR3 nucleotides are TGTGCCAGCAGCTTAATGACAGTGGGGGCAGATACGCAGTATTTT.

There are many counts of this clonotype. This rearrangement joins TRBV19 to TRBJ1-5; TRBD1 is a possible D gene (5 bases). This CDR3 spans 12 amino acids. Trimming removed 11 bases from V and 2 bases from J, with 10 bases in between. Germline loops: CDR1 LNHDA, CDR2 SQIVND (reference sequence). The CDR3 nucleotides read TGTGCCCCCAGGGTGGGCAATCAGCCCCAGCATTTT. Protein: CAPRVGNQPQHF.

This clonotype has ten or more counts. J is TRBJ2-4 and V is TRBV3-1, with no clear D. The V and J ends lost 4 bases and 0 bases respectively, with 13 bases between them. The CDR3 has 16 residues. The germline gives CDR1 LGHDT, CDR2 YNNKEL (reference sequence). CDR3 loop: CASSPRVQLAKNIQYF. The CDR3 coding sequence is TGTGCCAGCAGCCCCCGGGTACAGCTAGCCAAAAACATTCAGTACTTC.

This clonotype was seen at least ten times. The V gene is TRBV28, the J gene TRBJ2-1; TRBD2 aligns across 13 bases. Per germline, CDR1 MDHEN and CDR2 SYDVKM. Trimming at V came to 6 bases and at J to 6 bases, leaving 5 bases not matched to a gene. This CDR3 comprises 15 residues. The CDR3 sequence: CASRGTSGRANEQFF. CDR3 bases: TGTGCCAGCAGGGGAACTAGCGGGAGGGCCAATGAGCAGTTCTTC.

The CDR3 spells CSARDPTDYSNQPQHF. DNA of the CDR3: TGCAGTGCTAGAGACCCGACAGATTATAGCAATCAGCCCCAGCATTTT. This chain joins TRBV20-1 and TRBJ1-5; the D gene is possibly TRBD1 (5 bases). V was trimmed by 0 bases and J by 0 bases, leaving 12 bases between them. This CDR3 region has 16 residues. Germline CDR1 is DFQATT and CDR2 is SNEGSKA (reference sequence).

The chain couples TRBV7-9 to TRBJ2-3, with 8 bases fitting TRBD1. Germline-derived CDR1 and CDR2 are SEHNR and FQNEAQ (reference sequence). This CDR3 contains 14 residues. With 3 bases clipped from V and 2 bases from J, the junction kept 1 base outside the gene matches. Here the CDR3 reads CASSLGQATDTQYF. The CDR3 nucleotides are TGTGCCAGCAGCTTGGGACAGGCCACAGATACGCAGTATTTT. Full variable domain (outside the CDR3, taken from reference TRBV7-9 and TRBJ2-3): DTGVSQNPRHKITKRGQNVTFRCDPISEHNRLYWYRQTLGQGPEFLTYFQNEAQLEKSRLLSDRFSAERPKGSFSTLEIQRTEQGDSAMYLCASSLGQATDTQYFGPGTRLTVL.

Written as DNA, the CDR3 is TGTGCCAGCTCACCAGGACAGGATTACGAGCAGTACTTC. This encodes CASSPGQDYEQYF. The V gene is TRBV18, the J gene TRBJ2-7; the match to TRBD1 covers 7 bases. This CDR3 region has 13 residues. CDR1 is KGHSH, CDR2 LQKENI, per germline. V dropped 2 bases and J dropped 4; count of bases not matched to a gene: 2.

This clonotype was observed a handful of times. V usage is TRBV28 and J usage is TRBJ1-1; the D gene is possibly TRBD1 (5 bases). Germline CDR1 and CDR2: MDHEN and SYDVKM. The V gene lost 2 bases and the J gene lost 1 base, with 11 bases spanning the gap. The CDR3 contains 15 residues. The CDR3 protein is CASSLGGVWNTEAFF. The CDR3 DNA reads TGTGCCAGCAGTTTAGGGGGGGTATGGAACACTGAAGCTTTCTTT.

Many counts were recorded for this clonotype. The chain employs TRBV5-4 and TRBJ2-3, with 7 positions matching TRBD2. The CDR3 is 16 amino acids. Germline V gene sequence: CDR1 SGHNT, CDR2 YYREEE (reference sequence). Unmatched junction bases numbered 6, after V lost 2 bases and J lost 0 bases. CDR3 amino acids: CASSFRLAESTDTQYF. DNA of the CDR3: TGTGCCAGCAGCTTCCGGCTAGCGGAAAGCACAGATACGCAGTATTTT.

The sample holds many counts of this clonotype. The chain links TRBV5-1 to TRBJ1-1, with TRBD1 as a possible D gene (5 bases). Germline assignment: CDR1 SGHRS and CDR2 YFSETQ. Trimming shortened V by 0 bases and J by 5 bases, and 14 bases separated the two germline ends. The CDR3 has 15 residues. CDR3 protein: CASSLDGAPTTEAFF. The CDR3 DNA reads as TGCGCCAGCAGCTTGGATGGGGCTCCAACAACTGAAGCTTTCTTT. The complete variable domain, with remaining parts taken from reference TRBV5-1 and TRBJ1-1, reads KAGVTQTPRYLIKTRGQQVTLSCSPISGHRSVSWYQQTPGQGLQFLFEYFSETQRNKGNFPGRFSGRQFSNSRSEMNVSTLELGDSALYLCASSLDGAPTTEAFFGQGTRLTVV.

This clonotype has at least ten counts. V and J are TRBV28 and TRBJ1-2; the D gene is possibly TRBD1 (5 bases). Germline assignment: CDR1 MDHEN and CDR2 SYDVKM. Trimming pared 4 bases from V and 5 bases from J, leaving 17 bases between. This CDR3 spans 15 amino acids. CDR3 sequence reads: CASSYPGLILYGYTF. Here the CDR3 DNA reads TGTGCCAGCAGTTACCCGGGACTCATCTTATATGGCTACACCTTC.

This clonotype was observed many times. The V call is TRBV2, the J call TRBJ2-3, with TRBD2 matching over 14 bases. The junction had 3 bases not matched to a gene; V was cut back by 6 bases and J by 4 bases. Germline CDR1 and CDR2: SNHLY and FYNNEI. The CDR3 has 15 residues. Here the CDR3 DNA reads TGTGCCAGCAGAAGACTAGCGGGGGGGGCAGATACGCAGTATTTT. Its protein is CASRRLAGGADTQYF.

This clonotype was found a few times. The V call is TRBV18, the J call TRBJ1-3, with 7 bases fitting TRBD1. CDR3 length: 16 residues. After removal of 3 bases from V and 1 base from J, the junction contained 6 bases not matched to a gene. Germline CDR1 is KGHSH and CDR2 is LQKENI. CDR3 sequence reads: CASSPGTVGSGNTIYF. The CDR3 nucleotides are TGTGCCAGCTCACCCGGGACAGTAGGGTCTGGAAACACCATATATTTT.

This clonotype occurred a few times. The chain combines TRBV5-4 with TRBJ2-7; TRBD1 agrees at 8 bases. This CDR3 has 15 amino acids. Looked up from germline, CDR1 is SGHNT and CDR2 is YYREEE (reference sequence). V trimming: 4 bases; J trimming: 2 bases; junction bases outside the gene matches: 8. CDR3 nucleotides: TGTGCCAGCAGCGGACCGGACAGGGACCCCTACGAGCAGTACTTC. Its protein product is CASSGPDRDPYEQYF.

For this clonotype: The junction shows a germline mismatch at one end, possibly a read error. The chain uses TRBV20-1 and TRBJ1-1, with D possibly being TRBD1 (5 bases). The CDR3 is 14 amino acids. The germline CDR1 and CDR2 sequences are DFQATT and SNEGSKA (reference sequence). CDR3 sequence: CSAREGPLDSEAFF. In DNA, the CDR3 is TGCAGTGCTCGAGAGGGACCTTTAGACTCTGAAGCTTTCTTT.

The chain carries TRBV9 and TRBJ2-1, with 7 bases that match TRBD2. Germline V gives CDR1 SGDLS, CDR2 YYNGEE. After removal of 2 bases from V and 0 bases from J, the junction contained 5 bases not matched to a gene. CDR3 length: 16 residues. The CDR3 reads CASSVGGRASYNEQFF. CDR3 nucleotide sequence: TGTGCCAGCAGCGTGGGTGGGAGGGCCTCCTACAATGAGCAGTTCTTC.

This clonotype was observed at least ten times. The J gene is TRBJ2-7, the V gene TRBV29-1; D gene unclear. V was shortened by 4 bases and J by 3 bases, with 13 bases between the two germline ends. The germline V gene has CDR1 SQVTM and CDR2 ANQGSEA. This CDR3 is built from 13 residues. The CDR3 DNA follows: TGCAGCGTTGTTGGAGATGGGTACTACGAGCAGTACTTC. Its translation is CSVVGDGYYEQYF.

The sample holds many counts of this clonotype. Written as DNA, the CDR3 is TGCAGTGCTAGAGGAATCCTGGGACTAGCGGGTGTCGACTCCTACAATGAGCAGTTCTTC. The encoded protein is CSARGILGLAGVDSYNEQFF. The V and J genes are TRBV20-1 and TRBJ2-1; 12 bases agree with TRBD2. Germline CDR1 reads DFQATT; CDR2 reads SNEGSKA (reference sequence). The length of the CDR3 is 20 residues. Trimming at V came to 1 base and at J to 0 bases, leaving 13 bases not matched to a gene.

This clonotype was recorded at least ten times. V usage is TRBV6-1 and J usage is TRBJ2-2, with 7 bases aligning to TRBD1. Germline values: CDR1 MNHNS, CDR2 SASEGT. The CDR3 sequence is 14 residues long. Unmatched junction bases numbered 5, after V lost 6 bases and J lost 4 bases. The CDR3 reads CASRLDRSTGELFF. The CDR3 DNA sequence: TGTGCCAGCAGGTTGGACAGGAGCACCGGGGAGCTGTTTTTT.

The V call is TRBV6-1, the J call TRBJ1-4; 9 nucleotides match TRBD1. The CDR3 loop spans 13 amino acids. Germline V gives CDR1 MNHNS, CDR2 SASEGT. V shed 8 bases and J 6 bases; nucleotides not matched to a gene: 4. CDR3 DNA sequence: TGTGCCAGCGGTCGGACAGGGGATGAAAAACTGTTTTTT. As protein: CASGRTGDEKLFF.

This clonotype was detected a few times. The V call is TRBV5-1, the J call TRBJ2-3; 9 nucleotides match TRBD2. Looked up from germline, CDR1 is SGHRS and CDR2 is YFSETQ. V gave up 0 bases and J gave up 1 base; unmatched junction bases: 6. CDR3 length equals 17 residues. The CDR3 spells CASSLGYRGGGTDTQYF. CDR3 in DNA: TGCGCCAGCAGCTTGGGTTACCGCGGGGGGGGCACAGATACGCAGTATTTT. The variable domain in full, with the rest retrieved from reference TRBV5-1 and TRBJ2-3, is KAGVTQTPRYLIKTRGQQVTLSCSPISGHRSVSWYQQTPGQGLQFLFEYFSETQRNKGNFPGRFSGRQFSNSRSEMNVSTLELGDSALYLCASSLGYRGGGTDTQYFGPGTRLTVL.

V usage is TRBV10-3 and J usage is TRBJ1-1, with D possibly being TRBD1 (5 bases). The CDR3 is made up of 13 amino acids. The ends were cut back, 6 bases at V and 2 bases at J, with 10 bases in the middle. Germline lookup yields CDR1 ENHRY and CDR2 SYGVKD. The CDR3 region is CAISTGLNTEAFF. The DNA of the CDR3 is TGTGCCATCAGCACGGGGCTCAACACTGAAGCTTTCTTT.

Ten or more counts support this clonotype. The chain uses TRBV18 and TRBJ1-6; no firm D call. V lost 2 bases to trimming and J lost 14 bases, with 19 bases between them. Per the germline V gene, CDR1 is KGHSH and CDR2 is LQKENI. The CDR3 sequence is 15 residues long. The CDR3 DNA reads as TGTGCCAGCTCACCAGGACTCTCCGGGATTTCTACCCTCCACTTT. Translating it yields CASSPGLSGISTLHF. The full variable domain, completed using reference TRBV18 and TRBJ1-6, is NAGVMQNPRHLVRRRGQEARLRCSPMKGHSHVYWYRQLPEEGLKFMVYLQKENIIDESGMPKERFSAEFPKEGPSILRIQQVVRGDSAAYFCASSPGLSGISTLHFGNGTRLTVT.

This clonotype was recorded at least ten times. This CDR3 is CASSLETGLSEKLFF. The CDR3 region has the DNA TGTGCCAGCAGCTTAGAGACAGGGTTGAGTGAAAAACTGTTTTTT. The V call is TRBV7-6, the J call TRBJ1-4; 7 positions agree with TRBD1. Per the germline V gene, CDR1 is SGHVS and CDR2 is FNYEAQ. The J segment lost 7 bases and the V segment lost 1 base, leaving 6 bases of the junction unmatched. The CDR3 sequence is 15 residues long.